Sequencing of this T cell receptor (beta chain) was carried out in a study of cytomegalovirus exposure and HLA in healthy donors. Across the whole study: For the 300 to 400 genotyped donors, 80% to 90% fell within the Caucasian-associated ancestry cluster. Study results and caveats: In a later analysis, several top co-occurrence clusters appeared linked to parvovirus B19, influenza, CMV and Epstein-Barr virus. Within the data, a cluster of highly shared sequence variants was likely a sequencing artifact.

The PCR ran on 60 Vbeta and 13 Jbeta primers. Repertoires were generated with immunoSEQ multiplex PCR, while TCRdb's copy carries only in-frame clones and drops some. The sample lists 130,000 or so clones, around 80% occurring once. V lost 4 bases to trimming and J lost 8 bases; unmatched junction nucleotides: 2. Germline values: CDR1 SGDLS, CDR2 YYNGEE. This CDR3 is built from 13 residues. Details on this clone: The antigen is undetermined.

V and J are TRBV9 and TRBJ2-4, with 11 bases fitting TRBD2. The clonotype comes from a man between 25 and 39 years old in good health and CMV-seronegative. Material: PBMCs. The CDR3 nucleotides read TGTGCCAGCAGCCCACTAGCGGGAGACATTCAGTACTTC. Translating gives CASSPLAGDIQYF.